The 17 T cell receptor beta chains in this list originate from one sample, sequenced in a study of CD8 T cells in Susac syndrome. Reverse transcription of about 0.45 to 1 ug RNA was performed with random hexamers. From the immunoSEQ multiplex PCR reads, TCRdb called clonotypes with MiXCR, one entry per CDR3 protein. The table has some 260,000 distinct CDR3 sequences, roughly 95% seen once. Sequencing was done on a sample of CD4+ T cells from PBMCs. The receptor source for this set is a human donor with multiple sclerosis.

The rearrangement joins TRBV2 to TRBJ1-2, with a tentative D call TRBD1 (5 bases). Trimming took 11 bases from V and 6 from J, leaving 19 bases between them. CDR3 length: 13 amino acids. CDR1 and CDR2 (germline): SNHLY, FYNNEI. In DNA, the CDR3 is TGTGCCCCCTGGGACCGCCGGGAGGATGGCTACACCTTC. Protein sequence: CAPWDRREDGYTF. Supplemented by reference TRBV2 and TRBJ1-2, the full variable domain reads EPEVTQTPSHQVTQMGQEVILRCVPISNHLYFYWYRQILGQKVEFLVSFYNNEISEKSEIFDDQFSVERPDGSNFTLKIRSTKLEDSAMYFCAPWDRREDGYTFGSGTRLTVV.

J is TRBJ1-4 and V is TRBV29-1; D might be TRBD1 (5 bases). Germline V gene sequence: CDR1 SQVTM, CDR2 ANQGSEA. CDR3 size: 13 residues. V was shortened by 1 base and J by 7 bases, with 10 bases between the two germline ends. As DNA, the CDR3 is TGCAGCGTTGAAGGGCCGGGGGGTGAAAAACTGTTTTTT. Translating gives CSVEGPGGEKLFF. The variable domain in full, with the rest retrieved from reference TRBV29-1 and TRBJ1-4, is SAVISQKPSRDICQRGTSLTIQCQVDSQVTMMFWYRQQPGQSLTLIATANQGSEATYESGFVIDKFPISRPNLTFSTLTVSNMSPEDSSIYLCSVEGPGGEKLFFGSGTQLSVL.

This clonotype appeared once. This chain joins TRBV5-1 and TRBJ1-2; D is uncertain. The CDR3 is made up of 13 amino acids. Germline V gene sequence: CDR1 SGHRS, CDR2 YFSETQ. Trimming stripped 0 bases from V and 4 bases from J, with 7 bases between. CDR3 in amino acids: CASSLGRAYGYTF. CDR3 in DNA: TGCGCCAGCAGCTTGGGTAGGGCCTATGGCTACACCTTC.

This clonotype has a single count. CDR3 in amino acids: CARLRPADTQYF. The CDR3 DNA follows: TGCGCCAGGCTCAGGCCGGCAGATACGCAGTATTTT. The chain carries TRBV10-1 and TRBJ2-3; D unresolved. Per the germline V gene, CDR1 is WNHNN and CDR2 is SYGVQD (reference sequence). The germline V and J ends were trimmed by 9 bases and 4 bases, with 11 bases remaining between them. This CDR3 has 12 amino acids.

CDR3 in amino acids: CASSLQGGATDTQYF. For the CDR3, the DNA is TGTGCCAGCAGCCTACAGGGTGGAGCAACAGATACGCAGTATTTT. The J gene is TRBJ2-3, the V gene TRBV11-1; D possibly corresponds to TRBD1 (6 bases). The ends were cut back, 5 bases at V and 3 bases at J, with 15 bases in the middle. Germline V gene lookup returns CDR1 SGHAT and CDR2 FQDESV (reference sequence). The CDR3 sequence is 15 residues long.

The rearrangement links TRBV2 to TRBJ1-2; tentatively, D is TRBD1 (5 bases). The ends were cut back, 5 bases at V and 8 bases at J, with 18 bases in the middle. CDR1 SNHLY and CDR2 FYNNEI come from the germline V gene. CDR3 length equals 14 residues. CDR3 loop: CASSLFRDQGGYTF. CDR3 nucleotides: TGTGCCAGCAGTTTATTCCGGGACCAAGGGGGCTACACCTTC.

The genes are TRBV2 and TRBJ1-1; TRBD1 aligns across 8 bases. CDR3 length: 12 residues. Looked up from germline, CDR1 is SNHLY and CDR2 is FYNNEI. V trimming: 5 bases; J trimming: 10 bases; junction bases outside the gene matches: 6. CDR3 coding DNA: TGTGCCAGCAGTCCTACAGGGGGGAGAGCTTTCTTT. Translation gives CASSPTGGRAFF.

The chain recombines TRBV4-1 with TRBJ1-5; the match to TRBD1 covers 10 bases. Germline CDR1 and CDR2: MGHRA and YSYEKL. Trimming took 1 base from V and 3 from J; bases not matched to a gene: 3. This CDR3 has 16 amino acids. Written as DNA, the CDR3 is TGCGCCAGCAGCCAAGGACAGGGGGCCCCCAATCAGCCCCAGCATTTT. This sequence encodes CASSQGQGAPNQPQHF.

V usage is TRBV7-9 and J usage is TRBJ2-6; D may be TRBD2 (5 bases). Per the germline V gene, CDR1 is SEHNR and CDR2 is FQNEAQ (reference sequence). V lost 7 bases and J 0 bases, leaving 22 bases between the germline ends. The CDR3 covers 19 residues. The CDR3 is CASNPMPLRGSSGANVLTF. The CDR3, as DNA: TGTGCCAGCAACCCAATGCCGCTCCGGGGATCCTCTGGGGCCAACGTCCTGACTTTC. Full variable domain (rest looked up from reference TRBV7-9 and TRBJ2-6): DTGVSQNPRHKITKRGQNVTFRCDPISEHNRLYWYRQTLGQGPEFLTYFQNEAQLEKSRLLSDRFSAERPKGSFSTLEIQRTEQGDSAMYLCASNPMPLRGSSGANVLTFGAGSRLTVL.

The genes are TRBV15 and TRBJ2-1; the D gene is possibly TRBD1 (6 bases). Trimming removed 1 base from V and 8 bases from J, with 9 bases in between. CDR1 and CDR2 (germline): LNHNV, YYDKDF (reference sequence). The CDR3 length is 13 residues. This CDR3 reads CATSRGTEDEQFF. DNA for the CDR3: TGTGCCACCAGCAGAGGGACAGAAGATGAGCAGTTCTTC.

The chain employs TRBV25-1 and TRBJ2-1, with D possibly being TRBD1 (8 bases). Between the trimmed V and J ends, which lost 4 bases and 7 bases, there was a span of 14 bases. CDR1 MGHDK and CDR2 SYGVNS come from the germline V gene. The CDR3 loop spans 14 amino acids. CDR3 in amino acids: CASSGTGRANEQFF. CDR3 bases: TGTGCCAGCAGTGGGACAGGGAGGGCGAATGAGCAGTTCTTC.

The V gene is TRBV13, the J gene TRBJ1-2; 9 positions match TRBD1. V shed 1 base, J shed 12 bases, and the junction held 3 bases outside the gene matches. The CDR3 is made up of 12 amino acids. Germline assignment: CDR1 PRHDT and CDR2 FYEKMQ (reference sequence). The CDR3 sequence: CASSLAGQGNTF. CDR3 bases: TGTGCCAGCAGCTTAGCGGGACAGGGTAACACCTTC. The variable domain in full, with the rest retrieved from reference TRBV13 and TRBJ1-2, is AAGVIQSPRHLIKEKRETATLKCYPIPRHDTVYWYQQGPGQDPQFLISFYEKMQSDKGSIPDRFSAQQFSDYHSELNMSSLELGDSALYFCASSLAGQGNTFGSGTRLTVV.

CDR3 residues: CASSSSSRGPNYGYTF. For the CDR3, the DNA is TGTGCCAGCAGCTCGAGTAGTCGAGGCCCTAACTATGGCTACACCTTC. V usage is TRBV14 and J usage is TRBJ1-2, with D uncertain. Trimming took off 5 bases at V and 0 bases at J, with 16 bases between the two ends. The CDR3 length is 16 residues. Germline-derived CDR1 and CDR2 are SGHDN and FVKESK.

V and J are TRBV27 and TRBJ1-4; the D is unclear. V lost 8 bases, J lost 4 bases, and 17 bases lay in between. Germline CDR1 is MNHEY and CDR2 is SMNVEV (reference sequence). There are 15 residues in the CDR3. CDR3 sequence: CASGSLVTYNEKLFF. The CDR3 DNA reads as TGTGCCAGCGGATCCCTGGTGACTTATAATGAAAAACTGTTTTTT.

The chain employs TRBV18 and TRBJ1-1; TRBD1 aligns across 7 bases. The germline CDR1 and CDR2 sequences are KGHSH and LQKENI. This CDR3 spans 15 amino acids. The ends lost 4 bases at V and 1 base at J; junction bases unmatched: 6. CDR3 sequence: CASSLMGQPNTEAFF. CDR3 in DNA: TGTGCCAGCTCACTTATGGGACAGCCGAACACTGAAGCTTTCTTT.

The V call is TRBV12-3 or TRBV12-4, the J call TRBJ2-1; TRBD2 agrees at 8 bases. The CDR3 extends over 15 amino acids. The junction had 14 bases not matched to a gene; V was cut back by 6 bases and J by 10 bases. The CDR3, as DNA: TGTGCCAGCAGCCAAACTAGCGGTCCCGCTGGAGAGCAGTTCTTC. Residues: CASSQTSGPAGEQFF.

The V gene is TRBV5-1, the J gene TRBJ2-5; D is possibly TRBD2 (6 bases). The CDR3 length is 15 residues. Germline CDR1 is SGHRS and CDR2 is YFSETQ. The V gene lost 0 bases and the J gene lost 4 bases, with 13 bases spanning the gap. CDR3 loop: CASSLAFGSGETQYF. CDR3 bases: TGCGCCAGCAGCTTGGCCTTCGGGAGTGGAGAGACCCAGTACTTC.